The clone carrying this T cell receptor beta chain has a handful of counts. TCR beta rearrangements were amplified from peripheral blood genomic DNA. Rearranged V-D-J TRB sequences were amplified with a mixed TRB-A/B primer pool. Using its own MiXCR run on the multiplex PCR reads, TCRdb lists one record per CDR3 protein. The sample records 8,000 to 10,000 distinct CDR3 sequences, about a third being singletons. The data were taken from a study of T cell repertoires in aging, cancer and after chemotherapy. The source of this sequence is a human donor in good health. Sequencing was done on a sample of blood.

As DNA, the CDR3 is TGCAGCGTGGCAGGGTACCCCACTGGAAACACCATATATTTT. It encodes CSVAGYPTGNTIYF. The rearrangement joins TRBV29-1 to TRBJ1-3; the D gene is possibly TRBD1 (5 bases). Germline V CDR1 and CDR2: SQVTM, ANQGSEA. Trimming removed 6 bases from V and 2 bases from J, with 14 bases in between. The CDR3 consists of 14 residues. Full variable domain (remainder filled in from reference TRBV29-1 and TRBJ1-3): SAVISQKPSRDICQRGTSLTIQCQVDSQVTMMFWYRQQPGQSLTLIATANQGSEATYESGFVIDKFPISRPNLTFSTLTVSNMSPEDSSIYLCSVAGYPTGNTIYFGEGSWLTVV.